The entry that follows covers one TCR beta chain sequence. As yet, its antigen is unknown. This entry belongs to a study of T cell responses to AZD1222 COVID-19 vaccine. Study details: Pooling of second doses given at about 4 or about 12 weeks was done. Notes on the study in general: AZD1222 recipients seropositive at baseline numbered only five to seven. Clonal diversity was possibly underestimated; the donors were predominantly white British and more often female.

The CDR3 length is 14 residues. From germline, CDR1 is MGHRA and CDR2 YSYEKL. V was shortened by 1 base and J by 2 bases, with 6 bases between the two germline ends. The method was immunoSEQ multiplex PCR; TCRdb's version includes in-frame clones alone and lacks a portion of them. This table has around 180,000 clones, almost 90% appearing once. The chain is built from TRBV4-1 and TRBJ2-1, with D hard to call. The source was peripheral blood, collected on day 0 of AZD1222 vaccination. The TCR comes from an adult in good health. The CDR3 DNA sequence: TGCGCCAGCAGCCAAGCCCGGGCCTACAATGAGCAGTTCTTC. It specifies CASSQARAYNEQFF.